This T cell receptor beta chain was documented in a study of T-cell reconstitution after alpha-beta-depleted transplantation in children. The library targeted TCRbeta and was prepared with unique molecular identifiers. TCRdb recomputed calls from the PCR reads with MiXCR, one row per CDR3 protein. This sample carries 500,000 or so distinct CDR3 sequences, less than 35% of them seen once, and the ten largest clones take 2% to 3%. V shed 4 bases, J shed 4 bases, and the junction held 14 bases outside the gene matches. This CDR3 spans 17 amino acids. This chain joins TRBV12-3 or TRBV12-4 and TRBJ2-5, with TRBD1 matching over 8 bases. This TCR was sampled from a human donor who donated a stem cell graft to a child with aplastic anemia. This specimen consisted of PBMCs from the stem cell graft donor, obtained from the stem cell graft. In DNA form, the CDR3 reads TGTGCCAGCAGTTATAGGAGGACAGGGCTGTTTGGAGAGACCCAGTACTTC. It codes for CASSYRRTGLFGETQYF.